This TCR beta chain derives from a study of T cell responses to AZD1222 COVID-19 vaccine. Study results and limitations: Regions 160-218 and 743-854 dominated among vaccine-associated CD4 TCRs spanning spike.

Regarding this clone: Its antigen remains unidentified. This sample includes further DNA sequences coding for the same CDR3.

The protocol was immunoSEQ multiplex PCR, while the TCRdb copy is restricted to in-frame clones and leaves out a portion. The sample records about 170,000 clones, roughly 85% being singletons. Trimming pared 0 bases from V and 3 bases from J, leaving 8 bases between. CDR1 is MNHEY and CDR2 is SMNVEV in the germline V gene (reference sequence). This CDR3 has 14 amino acids. The chain employs TRBV27 and TRBJ1-2; the D gene is possibly TRBD1 (5 bases). The TCR was taken from an adult who received the AZD1222 COVID-19 vaccine. This sample comprised peripheral blood, obtained 28 days after the second AZD1222 dose. CDR3 in DNA: TGTGCCAGCAGTTTATCTGGGGGTTACTATGGCTACACCTTC. This gives the protein CASSLSGGYYGYTF.